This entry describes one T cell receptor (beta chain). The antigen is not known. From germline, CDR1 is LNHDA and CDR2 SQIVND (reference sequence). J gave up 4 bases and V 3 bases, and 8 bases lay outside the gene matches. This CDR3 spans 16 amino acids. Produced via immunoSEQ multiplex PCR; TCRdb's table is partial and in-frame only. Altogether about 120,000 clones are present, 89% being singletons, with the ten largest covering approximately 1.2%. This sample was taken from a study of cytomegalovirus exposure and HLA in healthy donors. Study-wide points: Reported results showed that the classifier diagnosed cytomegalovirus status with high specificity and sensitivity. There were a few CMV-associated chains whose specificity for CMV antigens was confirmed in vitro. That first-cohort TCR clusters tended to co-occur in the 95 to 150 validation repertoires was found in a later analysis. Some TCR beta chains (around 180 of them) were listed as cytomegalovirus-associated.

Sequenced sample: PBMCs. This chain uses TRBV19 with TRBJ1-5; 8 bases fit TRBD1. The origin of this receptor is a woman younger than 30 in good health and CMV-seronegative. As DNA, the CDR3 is TGTGCCAGTAGTATCGGCCCCCGACAGGGGAATCAGCCCCAGCATTTT. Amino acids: CASSIGPRQGNQPQHF.